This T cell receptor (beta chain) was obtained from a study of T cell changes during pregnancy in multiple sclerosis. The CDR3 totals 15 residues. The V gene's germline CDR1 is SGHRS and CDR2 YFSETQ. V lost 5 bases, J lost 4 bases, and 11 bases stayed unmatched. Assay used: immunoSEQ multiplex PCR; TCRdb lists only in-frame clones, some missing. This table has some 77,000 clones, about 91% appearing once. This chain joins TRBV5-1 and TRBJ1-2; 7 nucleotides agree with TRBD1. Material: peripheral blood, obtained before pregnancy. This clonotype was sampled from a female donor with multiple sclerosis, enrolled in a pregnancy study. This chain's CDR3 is CASREGQLLPYGYTF. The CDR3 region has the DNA TGCGCCAGCAGGGAGGGACAGCTCTTACCCTATGGCTACACCTTC.